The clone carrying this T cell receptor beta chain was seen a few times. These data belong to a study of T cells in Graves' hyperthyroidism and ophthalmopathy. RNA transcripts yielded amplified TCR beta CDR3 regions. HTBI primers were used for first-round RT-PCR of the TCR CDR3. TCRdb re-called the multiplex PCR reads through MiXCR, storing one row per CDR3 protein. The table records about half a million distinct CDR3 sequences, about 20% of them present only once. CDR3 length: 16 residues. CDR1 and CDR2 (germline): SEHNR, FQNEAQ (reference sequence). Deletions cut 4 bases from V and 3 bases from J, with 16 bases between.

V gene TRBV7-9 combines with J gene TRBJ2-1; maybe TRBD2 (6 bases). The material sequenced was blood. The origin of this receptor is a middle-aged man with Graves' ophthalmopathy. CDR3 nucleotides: TGTGCCAGCAGCTCACGTTTGGCGGGATTCTACAATGAGCAGTTCTTC. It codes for CASSSRLAGFYNEQFF.